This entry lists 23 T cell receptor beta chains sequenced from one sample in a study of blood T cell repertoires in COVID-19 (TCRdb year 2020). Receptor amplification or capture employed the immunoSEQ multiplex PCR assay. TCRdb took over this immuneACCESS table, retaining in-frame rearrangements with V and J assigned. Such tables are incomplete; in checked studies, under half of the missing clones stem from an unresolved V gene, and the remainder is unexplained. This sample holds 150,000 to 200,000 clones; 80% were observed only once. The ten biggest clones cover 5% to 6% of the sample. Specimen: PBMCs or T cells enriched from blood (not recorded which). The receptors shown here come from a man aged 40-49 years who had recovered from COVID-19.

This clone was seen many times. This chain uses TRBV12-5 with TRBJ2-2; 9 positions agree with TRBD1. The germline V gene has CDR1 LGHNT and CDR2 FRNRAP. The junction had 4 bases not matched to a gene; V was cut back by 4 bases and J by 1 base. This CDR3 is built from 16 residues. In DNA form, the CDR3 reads TGTGCTAGTGGTTCCACAGGGGGCTTGAACACCGGGGAGCTGTTTTTT. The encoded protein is CASGSTGGLNTGELFF.

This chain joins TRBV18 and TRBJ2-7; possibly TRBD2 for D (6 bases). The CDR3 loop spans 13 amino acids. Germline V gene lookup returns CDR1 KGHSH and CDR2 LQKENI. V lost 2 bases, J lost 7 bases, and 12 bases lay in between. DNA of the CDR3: TGTGCCAGCTCACCAAGGGAGGCAGGGGAGCAGTACGTC. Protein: CASSPREAGEQYV.

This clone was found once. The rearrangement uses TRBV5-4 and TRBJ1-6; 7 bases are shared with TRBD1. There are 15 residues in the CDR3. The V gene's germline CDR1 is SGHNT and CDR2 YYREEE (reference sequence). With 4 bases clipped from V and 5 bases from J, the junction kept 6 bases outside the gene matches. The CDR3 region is CASSRQGYDNSPLHF. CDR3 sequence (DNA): TGTGCCAGCAGCCGACAGGGTTACGATAATTCACCCCTCCACTTT.

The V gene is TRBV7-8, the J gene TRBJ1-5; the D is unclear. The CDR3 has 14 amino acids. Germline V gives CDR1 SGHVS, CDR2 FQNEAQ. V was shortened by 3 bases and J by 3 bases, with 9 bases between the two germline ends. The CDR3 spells CASSFQVLNQPQHF. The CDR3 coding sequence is TGTGCCAGCAGCTTCCAGGTCCTCAATCAGCCCCAGCATTTT.

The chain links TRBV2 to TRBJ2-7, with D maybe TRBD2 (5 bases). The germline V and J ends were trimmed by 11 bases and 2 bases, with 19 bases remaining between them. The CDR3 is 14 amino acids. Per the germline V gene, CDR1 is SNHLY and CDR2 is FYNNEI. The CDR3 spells CAVTYGESAYEQYF. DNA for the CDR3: TGTGCCGTCACATACGGGGAGAGCGCCTACGAGCAGTACTTC. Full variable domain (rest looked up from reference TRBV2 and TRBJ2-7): EPEVTQTPSHQVTQMGQEVILRCVPISNHLYFYWYRQILGQKVEFLVSFYNNEISEKSEIFDDQFSVERPDGSNFTLKIRSTKLEDSAMYFCAVTYGESAYEQYFGPGTRLTVT.

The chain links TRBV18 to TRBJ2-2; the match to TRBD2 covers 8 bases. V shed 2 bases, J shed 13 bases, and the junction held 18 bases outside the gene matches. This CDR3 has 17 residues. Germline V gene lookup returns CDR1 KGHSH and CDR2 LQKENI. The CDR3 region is CASSPKRVAGGQLWLFF. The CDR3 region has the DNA TGTGCCAGCTCACCAAAGCGGGTCGCGGGGGGCCAACTCTGGCTGTTTTTT.

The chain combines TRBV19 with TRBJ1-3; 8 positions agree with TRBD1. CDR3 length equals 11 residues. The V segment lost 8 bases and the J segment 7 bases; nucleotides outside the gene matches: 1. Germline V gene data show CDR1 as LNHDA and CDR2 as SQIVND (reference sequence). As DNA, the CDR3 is TGTGCCAGTGGGGACAGGAACACCATATATTTT. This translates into CASGDRNTIYF.

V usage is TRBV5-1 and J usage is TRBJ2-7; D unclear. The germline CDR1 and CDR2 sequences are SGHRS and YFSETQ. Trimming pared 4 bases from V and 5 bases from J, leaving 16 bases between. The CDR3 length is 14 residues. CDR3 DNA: TGCGCCAGCAGCCCTCCTGGTGGGCGACACGAGCAGTACTTC. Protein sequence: CASSPPGGRHEQYF.

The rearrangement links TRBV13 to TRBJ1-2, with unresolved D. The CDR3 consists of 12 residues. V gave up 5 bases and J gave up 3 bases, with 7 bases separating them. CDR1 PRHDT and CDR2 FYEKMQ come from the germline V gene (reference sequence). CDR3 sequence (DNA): TGTGCCAGCAGCGAAACGGACTATGGCTACACCTTC. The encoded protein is CASSETDYGYTF.

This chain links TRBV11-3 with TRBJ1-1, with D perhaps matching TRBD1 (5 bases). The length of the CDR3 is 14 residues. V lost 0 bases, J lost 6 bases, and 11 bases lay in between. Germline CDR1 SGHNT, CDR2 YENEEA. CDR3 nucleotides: TGTGCCAGCAGCTTAGATGGGGGGTCTCCTGAAGCTTTCTTT. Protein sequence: CASSLDGGSPEAFF.

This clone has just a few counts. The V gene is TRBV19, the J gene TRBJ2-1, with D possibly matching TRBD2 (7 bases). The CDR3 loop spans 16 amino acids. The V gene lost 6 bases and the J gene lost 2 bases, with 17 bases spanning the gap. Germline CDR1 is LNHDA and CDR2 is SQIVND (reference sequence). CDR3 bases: TGTGCCAGTAGCACTTTGGGGGGGGGCACCTACAATGAGCAGTTCTTC. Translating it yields CASSTLGGGTYNEQFF.

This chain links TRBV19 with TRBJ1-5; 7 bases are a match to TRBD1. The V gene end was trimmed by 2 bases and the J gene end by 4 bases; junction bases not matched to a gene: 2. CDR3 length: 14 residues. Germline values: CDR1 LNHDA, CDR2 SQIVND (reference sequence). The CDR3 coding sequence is TGTGCCAGTAGTATACAGGGGGGAAATCAGCCCCAGCATTTT. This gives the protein CASSIQGGNQPQHF.

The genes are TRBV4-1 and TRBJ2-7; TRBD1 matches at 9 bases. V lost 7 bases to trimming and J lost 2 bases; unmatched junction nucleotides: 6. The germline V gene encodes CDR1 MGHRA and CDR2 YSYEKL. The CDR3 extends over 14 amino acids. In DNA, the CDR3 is TGCGCCAGCACCCTGGGACAGGGAACCTACGAGCAGTACTTC. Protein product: CASTLGQGTYEQYF.

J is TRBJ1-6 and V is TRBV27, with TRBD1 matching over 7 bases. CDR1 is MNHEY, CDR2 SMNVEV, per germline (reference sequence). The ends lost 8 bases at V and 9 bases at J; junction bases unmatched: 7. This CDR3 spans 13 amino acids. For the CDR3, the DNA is TGTGCCAGCTACCGGGACAGAACTTCACCCCTCCACTTT. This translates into CASYRDRTSPLHF.

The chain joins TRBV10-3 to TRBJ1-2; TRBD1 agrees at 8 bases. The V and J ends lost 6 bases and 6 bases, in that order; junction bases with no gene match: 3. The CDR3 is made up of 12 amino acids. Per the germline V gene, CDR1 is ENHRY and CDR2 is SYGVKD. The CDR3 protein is CAISQGAHGYTF. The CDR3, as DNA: TGTGCCATCAGCCAGGGGGCCCATGGCTACACCTTC.

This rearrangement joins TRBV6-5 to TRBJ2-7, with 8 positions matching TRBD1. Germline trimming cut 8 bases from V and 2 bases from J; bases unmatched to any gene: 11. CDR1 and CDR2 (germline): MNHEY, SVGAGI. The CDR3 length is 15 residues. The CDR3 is CASGNQQGGAYEQYF. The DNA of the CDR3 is TGTGCCAGCGGGAACCAACAGGGGGGTGCCTACGAGCAGTACTTC.

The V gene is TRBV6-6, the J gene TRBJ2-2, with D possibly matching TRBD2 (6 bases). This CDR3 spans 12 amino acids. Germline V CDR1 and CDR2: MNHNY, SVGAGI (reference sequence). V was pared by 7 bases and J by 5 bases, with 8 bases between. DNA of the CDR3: TGTGCCAGCATCGGGGGAACCGGGGAGCTGTTTTTT. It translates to CASIGGTGELFF.

CDR3 in DNA: TGTGCCATTCGACAGGGGGACTACGAGCAGTACTTC. Translated: CAIRQGDYEQYF. J is TRBJ2-7 and V is TRBV6-5; TRBD1 matches 9 bases. The CDR3 contains 12 residues. V was pared by 10 bases and J by 3 bases, with 4 bases of the junction left unmatched. Germline CDR1 and CDR2: MNHEY and SVGAGI.

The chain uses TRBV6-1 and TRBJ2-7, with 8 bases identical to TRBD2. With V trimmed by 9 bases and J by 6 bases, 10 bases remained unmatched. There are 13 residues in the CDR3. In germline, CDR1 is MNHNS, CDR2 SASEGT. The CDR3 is CASSSGAGSEQYV. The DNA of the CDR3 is TGTGCCAGTAGTAGCGGGGCCGGTTCCGAGCAGTACGTC.

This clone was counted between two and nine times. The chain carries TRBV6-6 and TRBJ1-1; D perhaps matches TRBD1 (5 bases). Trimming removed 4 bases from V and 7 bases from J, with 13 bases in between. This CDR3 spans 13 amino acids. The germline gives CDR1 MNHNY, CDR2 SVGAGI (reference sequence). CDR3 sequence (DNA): TGTGCCAGCAGTTTGACAGCACCTCTTGAAGCTTTCTTT. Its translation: CASSLTAPLEAFF.

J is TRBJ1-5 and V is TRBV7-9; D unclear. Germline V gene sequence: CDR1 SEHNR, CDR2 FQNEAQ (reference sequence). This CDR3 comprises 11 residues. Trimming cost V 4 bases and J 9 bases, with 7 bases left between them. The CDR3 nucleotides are TGTGCCAGCAGCTCCAGCGGGCCCCAGCATTTT. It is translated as CASSSSGPQHF.

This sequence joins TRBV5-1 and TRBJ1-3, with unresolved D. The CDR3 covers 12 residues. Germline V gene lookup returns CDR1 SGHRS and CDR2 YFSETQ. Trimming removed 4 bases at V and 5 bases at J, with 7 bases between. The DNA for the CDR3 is TGCGCCAGCAGCGTCGACAGAAACACCATATATTTT. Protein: CASSVDRNTIYF.

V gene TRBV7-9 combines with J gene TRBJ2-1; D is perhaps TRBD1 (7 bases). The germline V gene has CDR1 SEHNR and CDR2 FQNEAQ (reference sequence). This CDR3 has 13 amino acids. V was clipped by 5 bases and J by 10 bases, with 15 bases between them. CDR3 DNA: TGTGCCAGCAGCCCGGCGGGGACAGACGAGCAGTTCTTC. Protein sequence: CASSPAGTDEQFF.